This T cell receptor beta chain was recorded in a study of blood T cell repertoires in COVID-19. Overall study context: Samples representing acute and convalescent COVID-19 were sourced from the United States, Italy and Spain. T cells, B-cell-depleted T cells, or PBMCs supplied cDNA or gDNA.

The CDR3 runs to 15 residues. V lost 0 bases to trimming and J lost 2 bases, with 8 bases between them. Germline V gene sequence: CDR1 SGDLS, CDR2 YYNGEE. In the study's own analysis: Estimation of nucleated cell counts was performed using reference gene primer amplification. Assay used: immunoSEQ multiplex PCR; TCRdb lists only in-frame clones, some missing. Clonal size and the V and J genes are those of that table, whereas D and trimming came from the DNA. This sample yields 150,000 to 190,000 clones, of which roughly nine tenths are seen a single time; around 14% belongs to the top ten. The genes are TRBV9 and TRBJ2-2; maybe TRBD1 (6 bases). The sequencing sample was made of peripheral blood. The sequence came from a woman in her thirties or forties with acute or convalescent COVID-19. The CDR3 region is CASSVEGHNTGELFF. CDR3 coding DNA: TGTGCCAGCAGCGTAGAGGGACATAACACCGGGGAGCTGTTTTTT.